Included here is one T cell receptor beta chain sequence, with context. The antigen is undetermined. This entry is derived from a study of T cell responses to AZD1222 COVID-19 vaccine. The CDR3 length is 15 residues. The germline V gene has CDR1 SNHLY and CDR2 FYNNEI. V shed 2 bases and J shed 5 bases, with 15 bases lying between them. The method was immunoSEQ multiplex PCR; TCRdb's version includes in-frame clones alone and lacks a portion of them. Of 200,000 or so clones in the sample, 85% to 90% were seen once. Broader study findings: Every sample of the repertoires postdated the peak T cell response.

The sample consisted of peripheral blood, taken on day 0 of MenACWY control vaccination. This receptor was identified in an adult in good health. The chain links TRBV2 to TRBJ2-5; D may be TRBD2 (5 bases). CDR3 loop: CASSERSGGVETQYF. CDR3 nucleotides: TGTGCCAGCAGTGAAAGATCCGGAGGAGTTGAGACCCAGTACTTC.